The 22 T cell receptor beta chains given below trace back to one sample, sequenced in a study of blood T cell repertoires in COVID-19. Generated by immunoSEQ multiplex PCR, the TCRdb table keeps only in-frame clones and is missing some. The sample consists of approximately 220,000 clones, approximately 83% of them appearing once. The specimen sequenced was PBMCs or T cells enriched from blood (not recorded which). These receptors came from a woman in her forties or fifties who had been exposed to COVID-19.

This chain uses TRBV19 with TRBJ2-3, with 12 bases identical to TRBD1. V dropped 7 bases and J dropped 3; count of bases not matched to a gene: 5. Germline CDR1 LNHDA, CDR2 SQIVND (reference sequence). The length of the CDR3 is 15 residues. The CDR3 here is CASTGTGGGTDTQYF. The CDR3 nucleotides read TGTGCCAGTACCGGGACAGGGGGCGGAACAGATACGCAGTATTTT.

J is TRBJ2-5 and V is TRBV30; D perhaps matches TRBD1 (6 bases). Looked up from germline, CDR1 is GTSNPN and CDR2 is SVGIG (reference sequence). V gave up 2 bases and J gave up 5 bases, with 15 bases separating them. The CDR3 totals 14 residues. Written as DNA, the CDR3 is TGTGCCTGGAGTTTCGGGACACTCCCGGAGACCCAGTACTTC. Translation gives CAWSFGTLPETQYF. The full variable domain, completed using reference TRBV30 and TRBJ2-5, is SQTIHQWPATLVQPVGSPLSLECTVEGTSNPNLYWYRQAAGRGLQLLFYSVGIGQISSEVPQNLSASRPQDRQFILSSKKLLLSDSGFYLCAWSFGTLPETQYFGPGTRLLVL.

A few counts support this clone. The chain carries TRBV5-4 and TRBJ1-1, with a possible D match to TRBD1 (6 bases). Looked up from germline, CDR1 is SGHNT and CDR2 is YYREEE (reference sequence). The CDR3 contains 14 residues. The V and J ends lost 0 bases and 5 bases respectively, with 11 bases between them. CDR3 sequence (DNA): TGTGCCAGCAGCTTGGGGGCAGGGGATACTGAAGCTTTCTTT. Its translation is CASSLGAGDTEAFF.

The rearrangement joins TRBV11-3 to TRBJ2-2; TRBD1 agrees at 7 bases. The CDR3 covers 12 residues. Unmatched junction bases numbered 4, after V lost 5 bases and J lost 10 bases. CDR1 is SGHNT, CDR2 YENEEA, per germline. As DNA, the CDR3 is TGTGCCAGCAGCCGACAGGGCGAGGAGCTGTTTTTT. It codes for CASSRQGEELFF.

The rearrangement joins TRBV2 to TRBJ2-2; 12 nucleotides agree with TRBD2. This CDR3 spans 16 amino acids. Per the germline V gene, CDR1 is SNHLY and CDR2 is FYNNEI. The V gene end was trimmed by 6 bases and the J gene end by 4 bases; junction bases not matched to a gene: 6. The CDR3 protein is CASSQLAGGGTGELFF. In nucleotides, the CDR3 is TGTGCCAGCAGCCAACTAGCGGGGGGTGGCACCGGGGAGCTGTTTTTT. The variable domain in full, with the rest retrieved from reference TRBV2 and TRBJ2-2, is EPEVTQTPSHQVTQMGQEVILRCVPISNHLYFYWYRQILGQKVEFLVSFYNNEISEKSEIFDDQFSVERPDGSNFTLKIRSTKLEDSAMYFCASSQLAGGGTGELFFGEGSRLTVL.

The chain joins TRBV2 to TRBJ1-2, with 7 bases aligning to TRBD1. From germline, CDR1 is SNHLY and CDR2 FYNNEI. The CDR3 runs to 14 residues. V lost 7 bases, J lost 0 bases, and 5 bases stayed unmatched. CDR3 coding DNA: TGTGCCAGCACCGAACAGGGGCCTAACTATGGCTACACCTTC. Its translation is CASTEQGPNYGYTF.

This chain joins TRBV7-9 and TRBJ1-3; D call uncertain. V was pared by 1 base and J by 4 bases, with 20 bases between. The CDR3 is 18 residues long. The germline gives CDR1 SEHNR, CDR2 FQNEAQ (reference sequence). The CDR3 sequence is CASSLEVRSPAAGNTIYF. In nucleotides, the CDR3 is TGTGCCAGCAGCTTAGAAGTGAGGTCCCCTGCAGCGGGAAACACCATATATTTT.

CDR3 sequence reads: CASSGTTLTGMLNEQYF. Here the CDR3 DNA reads TGCGCCAGCAGCGGCACGACCCTGACAGGGATGTTAAACGAGCAGTACTTC. V and J are TRBV5-1 and TRBJ2-7; 7 bases agree with TRBD1. Germline CDR1 and CDR2: SGHRS and YFSETQ. Germline trimming cut 4 bases from V and 5 bases from J; bases unmatched to any gene: 18. This CDR3 spans 17 amino acids. The entire variable domain, with the rest obtained from reference TRBV5-1 and TRBJ2-7, is as follows: KAGVTQTPRYLIKTRGQQVTLSCSPISGHRSVSWYQQTPGQGLQFLFEYFSETQRNKGNFPGRFSGRQFSNSRSEMNVSTLELGDSALYLCASSGTTLTGMLNEQYFGPGTRLTVT.

V gene TRBV5-1 combines with J gene TRBJ1-1, with D possibly matching TRBD1 (5 bases). The V and J ends lost 4 bases and 3 bases respectively, with 16 bases between them. The CDR3 contains 15 residues. Germline V gene data show CDR1 as SGHRS and CDR2 as YFSETQ. The CDR3: CASSPDPRGDTEAFF. DNA of the CDR3: TGCGCCAGCAGCCCCGACCCACGGGGGGACACTGAAGCTTTCTTT.

The chain links TRBV7-8 to TRBJ2-6, with a tentative D call TRBD1 (7 bases). The CDR3 is 17 residues long. Germline CDR1 and CDR2: SGHVS and FQNEAQ. V shed 4 bases and J shed 2 bases, with 15 bases lying between them. The CDR3 DNA reads TGTGCCAGCAGCTCCGCAGGCAGGGGGGCTGGGGCCAACGTCCTGACTTTC. This encodes CASSSAGRGAGANVLTF.

Worth noting for this clone: Other DNA sequences within the sample encode an identical CDR3. This rearrangement joins TRBV19 to TRBJ1-1; no definite D call. The CDR3 extends over 13 amino acids. CDR1 is LNHDA, CDR2 SQIVND, per germline (reference sequence). The V and J ends lost 3 bases and 1 base respectively, with 6 bases between them. CDR3: CASSIRGNTEAFF. The CDR3 nucleotides read TGTGCCAGTAGTATTCGGGGGAACACTGAAGCTTTCTTT. Filled out from reference TRBV19 and TRBJ1-1, the complete variable domain reads DGGITQSPKYLFRKEGQNVTLSCEQNLNHDAMYWYRQDPGQGLRLIYYSQIVNDFQKGDIAEGYSVSREKKESFPLTVTSAQKNPTAFYLCASSIRGNTEAFFGQGTRLTVV.

V is TRBV5-5 and J is TRBJ2-3; unclear D gene. The CDR3 consists of 13 residues. Per germline, CDR1 SGHKS and CDR2 YYEKEE (reference sequence). V lost 10 bases, J lost 5 bases, and 17 bases lay in between. The CDR3: CASTRVFGDTQYF. Written as DNA, the CDR3 is TGTGCCTCAACTCGGGTTTTCGGAGATACGCAGTATTTT. The full variable domain, its missing parts supplied by reference TRBV5-5 and TRBJ2-3, is DAGVTQSPTHLIKTRGQQVTLRCSPISGHKSVSWYQQVLGQGPQFIFQYYEKEERGRGNFPDRFSARQFPNYSSELNVNALLLGDSALYLCASTRVFGDTQYFGPGTRLTVL.

This chain links TRBV5-1 with TRBJ2-5, with D maybe TRBD2 (5 bases). The ends were cut back, 0 bases at V and 3 bases at J, with 9 bases in the middle. In germline, CDR1 is SGHRS, CDR2 YFSETQ. The CDR3 sequence is 14 residues long. CDR3 sequence: CASSLGGQEETQYF. CDR3 DNA sequence: TGCGCCAGCAGCTTGGGAGGGCAGGAAGAGACCCAGTACTTC.

This clone has just one count. The V call is TRBV7-6, the J call TRBJ1-1, with D possibly being TRBD1 (5 bases). Trimming pared 4 bases from V and 5 bases from J, leaving 14 bases between. From germline, CDR1 is SGHVS and CDR2 FNYEAQ. The length of the CDR3 is 14 residues. CDR3 in DNA: TGTGCCAGCAGCTCCCAGGGAGGTATTACTGAAGCTTTCTTT. This codes for CASSSQGGITEAFF.

V and J are TRBV5-6 and TRBJ1-2; perhaps TRBD1 as D (5 bases). Germline V gene lookup returns CDR1 SGHDT and CDR2 YYEEEE. There are 14 residues in the CDR3. V lost 0 bases, J lost 8 bases, and 14 bases lay in between. The CDR3: CASSLAGRVGGYTF. CDR3 DNA sequence: TGTGCCAGCAGCTTGGCCGGCAGGGTAGGAGGCTACACCTTC.

This chain connects TRBV3-1 (or the pseudogene TRBV3-2) to TRBJ2-7; tentative D call: TRBD2 (5 bases). The CDR3 loop spans 14 amino acids. V was pared by 1 base and J by 2 bases, with 9 bases between. The germline V gene encodes CDR1 LGHDT and CDR2 YNNKEL (reference sequence). The CDR3 here is CASSQAGVAYEQYF. The CDR3 DNA reads TGTGCCAGCAGCCAAGCCGGGGTCGCCTACGAGCAGTACTTC.

The chain joins TRBV6-5 to TRBJ2-5; D perhaps matches TRBD1 (5 bases). V lost 7 bases and J 2 bases, leaving 14 bases between the germline ends. The germline V gene has CDR1 MNHEY and CDR2 SVGAGI. This CDR3 has 14 amino acids. The CDR3 loop reads CASKFQGRQETQYF. Here the CDR3 DNA reads TGTGCCAGCAAGTTTCAGGGTCGTCAAGAGACCCAGTACTTC.

This chain uses TRBV2 with TRBJ1-1; possibly TRBD1 for D (5 bases). Trimming removed 8 bases from V and 0 bases from J, with 13 bases in between. Germline V gene lookup returns CDR1 SNHLY and CDR2 FYNNEI. The CDR3 consists of 14 residues. The CDR3 loop is CASRRQLMNTEAFF. For the CDR3, the DNA is TGTGCCAGCCGGAGACAGCTTATGAACACTGAAGCTTTCTTT.

V is TRBV6-1 and J is TRBJ2-6; TRBD2 is a possible D gene (5 bases). The CDR3 spans 18 residues. Trimming stripped 4 bases from V and 1 base from J, with 17 bases between. From germline, CDR1 is MNHNS and CDR2 SASEGT. The CDR3 region is CASSASEEGSSGANVLTF. CDR3 DNA sequence: TGTGCCAGCAGTGCGTCGGAGGAAGGTTCTTCTGGGGCCAACGTCCTGACTTTC.

V gene TRBV29-1 combines with J gene TRBJ1-1; D unresolved. Germline assignment: CDR1 SQVTM and CDR2 ANQGSEA. V was trimmed by 2 bases and J by 1 base, leaving 11 bases between them. CDR3 length equals 14 residues. The CDR3 DNA reads TGCAGCGTTGAAAGGCCACCGGGGAACACTGAAGCTTTCTTT. Translation: CSVERPPGNTEAFF.

The CDR3 is CASSLEGTSETDTQYF. The CDR3 coding sequence is TGTGCCAGCAGCCTCGAAGGGACTAGCGAAACAGATACGCAGTATTTT. This rearrangement joins TRBV4-2 to TRBJ2-3; 10 bases line up with TRBD2. Trimming took 4 bases from V and 3 from J; bases not matched to a gene: 7. The CDR3 extends over 16 amino acids. CDR1 and CDR2 from the germline V gene are LGHNA and YNFKEQ.

The V call is TRBV19, the J call TRBJ1-1, with 8 bases identical to TRBD1. The CDR3 runs to 17 residues. Trimming removed 4 bases from V and 1 base from J; junction bases left unmatched: 11. Per germline, CDR1 LNHDA and CDR2 SQIVND (reference sequence). CDR3 region: CASSRKLGQGANTEAFF. The CDR3 DNA follows: TGTGCCAGTAGTAGGAAATTGGGCCAGGGGGCGAACACTGAAGCTTTCTTT.